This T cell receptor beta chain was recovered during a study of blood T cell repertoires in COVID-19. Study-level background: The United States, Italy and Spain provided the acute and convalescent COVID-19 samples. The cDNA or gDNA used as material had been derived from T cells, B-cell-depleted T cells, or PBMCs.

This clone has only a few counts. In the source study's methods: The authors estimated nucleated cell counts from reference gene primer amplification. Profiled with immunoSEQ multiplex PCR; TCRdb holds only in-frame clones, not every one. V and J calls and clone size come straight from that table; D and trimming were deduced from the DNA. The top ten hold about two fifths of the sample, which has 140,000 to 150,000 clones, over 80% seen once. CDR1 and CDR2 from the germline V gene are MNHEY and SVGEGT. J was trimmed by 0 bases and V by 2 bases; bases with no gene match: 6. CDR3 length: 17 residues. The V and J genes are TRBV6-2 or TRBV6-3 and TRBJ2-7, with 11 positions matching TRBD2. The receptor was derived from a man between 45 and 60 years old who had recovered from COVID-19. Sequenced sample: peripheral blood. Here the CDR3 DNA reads TGTGCCAGCAGTTACCTAGCGGGGGGTCTACTCTCCTACGAGCAGTACTTC. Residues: CASSYLAGGLLSYEQYF.